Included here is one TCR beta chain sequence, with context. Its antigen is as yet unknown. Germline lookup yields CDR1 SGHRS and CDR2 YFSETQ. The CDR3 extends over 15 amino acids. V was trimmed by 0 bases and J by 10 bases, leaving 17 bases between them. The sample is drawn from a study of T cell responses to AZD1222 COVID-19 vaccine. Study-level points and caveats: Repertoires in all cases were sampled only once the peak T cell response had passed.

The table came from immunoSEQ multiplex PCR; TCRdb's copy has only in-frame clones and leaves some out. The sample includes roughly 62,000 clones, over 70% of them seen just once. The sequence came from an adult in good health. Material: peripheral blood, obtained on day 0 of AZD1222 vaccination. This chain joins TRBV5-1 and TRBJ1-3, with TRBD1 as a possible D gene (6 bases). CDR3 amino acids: CASSLAGEGESTIYF. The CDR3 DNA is TGCGCCAGCAGCTTGGCCGGGGAGGGGGAGTCGACCATATATTTT.